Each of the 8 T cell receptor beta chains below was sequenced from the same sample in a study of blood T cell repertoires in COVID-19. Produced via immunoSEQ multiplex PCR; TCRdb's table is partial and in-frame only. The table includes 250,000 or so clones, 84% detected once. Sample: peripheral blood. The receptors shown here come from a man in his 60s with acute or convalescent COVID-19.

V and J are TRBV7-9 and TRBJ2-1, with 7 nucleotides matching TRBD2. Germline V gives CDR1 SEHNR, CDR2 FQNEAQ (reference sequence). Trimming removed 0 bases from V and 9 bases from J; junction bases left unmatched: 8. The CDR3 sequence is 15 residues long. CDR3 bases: TGTGCCAGCAGCTTAGCGGCCTCGGGACTACCTGAGCAGTTCTTC. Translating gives CASSLAASGLPEQFF.

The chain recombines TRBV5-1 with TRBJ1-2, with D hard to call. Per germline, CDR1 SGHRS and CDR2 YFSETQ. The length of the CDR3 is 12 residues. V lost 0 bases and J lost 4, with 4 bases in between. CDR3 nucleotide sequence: TGCGCCAGCAGCTTGGGCGTCTATGGCTACACCTTC. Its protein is CASSLGVYGYTF.

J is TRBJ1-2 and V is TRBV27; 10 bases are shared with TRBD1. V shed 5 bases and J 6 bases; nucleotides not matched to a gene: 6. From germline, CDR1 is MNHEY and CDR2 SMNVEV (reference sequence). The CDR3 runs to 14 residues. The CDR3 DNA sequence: TGTGCCAGCAGTAAGAGACAGGGGGCGAATGGCTACACCTTC. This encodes CASSKRQGANGYTF.

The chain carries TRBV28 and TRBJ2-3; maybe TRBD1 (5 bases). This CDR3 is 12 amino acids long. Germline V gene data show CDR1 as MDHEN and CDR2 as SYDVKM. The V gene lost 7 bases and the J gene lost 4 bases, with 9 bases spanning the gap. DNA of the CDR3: TGTGCCAGCACAGGGCCCCCAGATACGCAGTATTTT. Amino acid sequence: CASTGPPDTQYF.

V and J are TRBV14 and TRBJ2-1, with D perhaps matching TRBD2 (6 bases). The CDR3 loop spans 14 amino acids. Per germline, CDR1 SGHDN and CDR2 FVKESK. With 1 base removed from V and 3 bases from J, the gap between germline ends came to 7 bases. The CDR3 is CASSQGGGYNEQFF. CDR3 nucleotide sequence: TGTGCCAGCAGCCAAGGGGGAGGCTACAATGAGCAGTTCTTC.

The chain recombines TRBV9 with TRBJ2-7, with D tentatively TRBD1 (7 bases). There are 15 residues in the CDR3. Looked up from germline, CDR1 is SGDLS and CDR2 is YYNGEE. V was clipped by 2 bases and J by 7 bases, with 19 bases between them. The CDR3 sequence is CASSVSGGIPWEQYF. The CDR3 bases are TGTGCCAGCAGCGTTTCAGGGGGGATACCGTGGGAGCAGTACTTC.

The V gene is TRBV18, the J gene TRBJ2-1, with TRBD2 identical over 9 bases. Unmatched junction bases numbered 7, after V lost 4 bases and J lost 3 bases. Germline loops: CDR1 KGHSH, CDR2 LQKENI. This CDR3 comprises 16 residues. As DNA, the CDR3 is TGTGCCAGCTCACAGGCAATAGCGGGAGACTACAATGAGCAGTTCTTC. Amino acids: CASSQAIAGDYNEQFF.

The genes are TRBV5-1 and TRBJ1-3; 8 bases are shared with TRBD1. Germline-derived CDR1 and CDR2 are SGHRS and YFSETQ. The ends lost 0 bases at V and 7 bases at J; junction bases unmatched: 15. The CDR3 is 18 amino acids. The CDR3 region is CASSLVPPPTGAANTIYF. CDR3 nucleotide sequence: TGCGCCAGCAGCTTGGTCCCCCCCCCGACAGGGGCTGCCAACACCATATATTTT.